This TCR beta chain appears in the sequencing data of a study of early T cells in non-severe SARS-CoV-2 infection. The overall study: Bulk RNA from unsorted whole blood was sequenced; chains were unpaired. Study findings and constraints: Matching with VDJdb favored anti-spike CD8 responses (missing private and CD4 specificities).

In the library, individual cDNA molecules carried attached unique molecular identifiers. TCRdb re-analysed the 5' RACE reads in MiXCR, keeping a single row per CDR3 protein. The data show more than 25,000 distinct CDR3 sequences, around 3% seen once. This clonotype was counted only a few times. Its target is not known. The sample taken for sequencing was whole blood. The sequence was collected from an adult who was a healthcare worker with PCR-confirmed SARS-CoV-2 infection or an uninfected control (not recorded which).

The CDR3 reads CASSVAGGNTGELFF. The DNA for the CDR3 is TGTGCCAGCAGTGTGGCGGGGGGTAACACCGGGGAGCTGTTTTTT. The rearrangement joins TRBV2 to TRBJ2-2; TRBD2 agrees at 8 bases. Germline V gene data show CDR1 as SNHLY and CDR2 as FYNNEI. This CDR3 region has 15 residues. V gave up 4 bases and J gave up 2 bases; unmatched junction bases: 3.